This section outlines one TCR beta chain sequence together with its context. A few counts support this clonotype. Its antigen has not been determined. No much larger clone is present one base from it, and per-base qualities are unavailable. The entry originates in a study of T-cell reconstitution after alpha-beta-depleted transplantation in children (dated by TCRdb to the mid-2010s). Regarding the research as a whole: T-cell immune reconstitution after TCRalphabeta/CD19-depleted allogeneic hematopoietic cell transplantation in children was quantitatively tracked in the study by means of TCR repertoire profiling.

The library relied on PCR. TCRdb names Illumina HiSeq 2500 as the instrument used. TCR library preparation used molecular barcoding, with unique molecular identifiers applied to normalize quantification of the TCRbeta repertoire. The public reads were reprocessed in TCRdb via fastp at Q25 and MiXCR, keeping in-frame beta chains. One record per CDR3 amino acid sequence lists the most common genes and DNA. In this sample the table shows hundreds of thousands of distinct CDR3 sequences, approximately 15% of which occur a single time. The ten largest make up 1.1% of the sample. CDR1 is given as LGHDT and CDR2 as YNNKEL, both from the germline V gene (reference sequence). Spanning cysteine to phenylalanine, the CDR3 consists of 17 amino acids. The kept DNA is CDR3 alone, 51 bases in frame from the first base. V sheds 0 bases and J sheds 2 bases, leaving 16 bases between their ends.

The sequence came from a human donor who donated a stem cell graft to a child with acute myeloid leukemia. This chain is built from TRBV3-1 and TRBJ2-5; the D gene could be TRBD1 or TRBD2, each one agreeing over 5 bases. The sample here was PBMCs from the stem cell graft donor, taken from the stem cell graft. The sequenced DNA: TGTGCCAGCAGCCAAGATTGGGACCGACAGACACAAGAGACCCAGTACTTC. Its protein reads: CASSQDWDRQTQETQYF.